The source of this T cell receptor beta chain is a study of blood T cell repertoires in COVID-19. The CDR3 consists of 13 residues. Trimming took 0 bases from V and 1 from J, leaving 5 bases between them. Germline V gene sequence: CDR1 SGHRS, CDR2 YFSETQ. Original handling: Reference gene primer amplification gave estimated nucleated cell counts. Repertoires were generated with immunoSEQ multiplex PCR, while TCRdb's copy carries only in-frame clones and drops some. That table is the source of V, J and clone size, and D and trimming were worked out from the DNA. The table records around 170,000 clones, 80% to 90% of them present only once. This clone came up once.

This clonotype was obtained from a woman aged 70 to 79 with acute or convalescent COVID-19. Source material: peripheral blood. The V and J genes are TRBV5-1 and TRBJ2-7; the D is unclear. The CDR3 region is CASSLGASYEQYF. DNA of the CDR3: TGCGCCAGCAGCTTGGGCGCGTCCTACGAGCAGTACTTC.